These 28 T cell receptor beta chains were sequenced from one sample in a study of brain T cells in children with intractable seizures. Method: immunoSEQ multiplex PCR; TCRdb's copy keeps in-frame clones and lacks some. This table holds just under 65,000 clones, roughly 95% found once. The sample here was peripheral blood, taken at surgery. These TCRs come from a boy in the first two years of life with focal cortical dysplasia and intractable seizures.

The CDR3 coding sequence is TGTGCCAGCAGCCATGGGGGCCGGGGGGATACGCAGTATTTT. This codes for CASSHGGRGDTQYF. The chain recombines TRBV3-1 (or the pseudogene TRBV3-2) with TRBJ2-3; tentatively, D is TRBD1 or TRBD2 (6 bases each). The CDR3 is 14 amino acids. Germline V lookup: CDR1 LGHDT, CDR2 YNNKEL (reference sequence). Trimming left V 3 bases short and J 6 bases short, with 13 bases between.

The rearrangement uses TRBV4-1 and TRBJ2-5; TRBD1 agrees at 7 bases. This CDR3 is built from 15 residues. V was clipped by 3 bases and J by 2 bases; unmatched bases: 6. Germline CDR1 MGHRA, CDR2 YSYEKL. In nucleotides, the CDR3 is TGCGCCAGCAGCCAGCGTCCAGGGGGACAAGAGACCCAGTACTTC. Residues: CASSQRPGGQETQYF.

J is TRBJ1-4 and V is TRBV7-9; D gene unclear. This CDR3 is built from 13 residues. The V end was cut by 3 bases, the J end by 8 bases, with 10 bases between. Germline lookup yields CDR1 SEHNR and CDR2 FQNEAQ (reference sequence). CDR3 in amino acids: CASSFSGNEKLFF. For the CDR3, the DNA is TGTGCCAGCAGCTTTTCGGGGAACGAAAAACTGTTTTTT.

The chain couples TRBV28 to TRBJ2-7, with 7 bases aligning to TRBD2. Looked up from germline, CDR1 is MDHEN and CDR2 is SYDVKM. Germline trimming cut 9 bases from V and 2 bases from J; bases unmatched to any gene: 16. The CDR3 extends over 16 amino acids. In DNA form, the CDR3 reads TGTGCCAGGGAAGGTTTAATGGGGAGGGCCCCCTACGAGCAGTACTTC. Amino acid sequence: CAREGLMGRAPYEQYF.

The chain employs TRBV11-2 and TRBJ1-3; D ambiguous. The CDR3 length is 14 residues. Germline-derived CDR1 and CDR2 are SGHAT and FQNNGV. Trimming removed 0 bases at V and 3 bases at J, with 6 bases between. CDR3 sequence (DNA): TGTGCCAGCAGCTTAGAAGGGATTGGAAACACCATATATTTT. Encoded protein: CASSLEGIGNTIYF. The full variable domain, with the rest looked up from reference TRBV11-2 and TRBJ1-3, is EAGVAQSPRYKIIEKRQSVAFWCNPISGHATLYWYQQILGQGPKLLIQFQNNGVVDDSQLPKDRFSAERLKGVDSTLKIQPAKLEDSAVYLCASSLEGIGNTIYFGEGSWLTVV.

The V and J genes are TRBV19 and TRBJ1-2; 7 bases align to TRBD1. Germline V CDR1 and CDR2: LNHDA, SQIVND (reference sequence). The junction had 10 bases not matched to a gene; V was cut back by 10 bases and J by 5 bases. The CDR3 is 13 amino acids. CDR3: CATRGGRWYGYTF. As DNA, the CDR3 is TGTGCCACCAGGGGGGGGCGCTGGTATGGCTACACCTTC.

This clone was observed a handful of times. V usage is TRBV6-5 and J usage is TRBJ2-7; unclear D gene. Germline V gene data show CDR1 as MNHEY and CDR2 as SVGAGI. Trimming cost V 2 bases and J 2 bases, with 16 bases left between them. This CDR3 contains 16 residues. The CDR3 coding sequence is TGTGCCAGCAGTTACACCGCTACGAGGATAGCCTACGAGCAGTACTTC. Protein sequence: CASSYTATRIAYEQYF.

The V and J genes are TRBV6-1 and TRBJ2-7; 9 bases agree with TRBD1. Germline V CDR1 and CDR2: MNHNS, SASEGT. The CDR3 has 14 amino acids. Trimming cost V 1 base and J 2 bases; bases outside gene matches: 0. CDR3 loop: CASSEGDRAYEQYF. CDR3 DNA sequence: TGTGCCAGCAGTGAAGGGGACAGGGCCTACGAGCAGTACTTC.

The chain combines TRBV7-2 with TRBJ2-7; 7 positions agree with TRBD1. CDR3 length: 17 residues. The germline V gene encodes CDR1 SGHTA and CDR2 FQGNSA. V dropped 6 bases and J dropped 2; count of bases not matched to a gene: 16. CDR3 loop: CASSTTVVGQLTYEQYF. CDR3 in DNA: TGTGCCAGCAGTACTACCGTCGTGGGACAGCTCACCTACGAGCAGTACTTC.

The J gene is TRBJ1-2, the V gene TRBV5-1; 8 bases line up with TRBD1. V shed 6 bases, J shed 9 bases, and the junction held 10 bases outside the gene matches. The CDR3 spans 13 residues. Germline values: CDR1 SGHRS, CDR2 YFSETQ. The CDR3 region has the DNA TGCGCCAGCACCGCCTCAGGACAGGGTCGCTACACCTTC. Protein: CASTASGQGRYTF.

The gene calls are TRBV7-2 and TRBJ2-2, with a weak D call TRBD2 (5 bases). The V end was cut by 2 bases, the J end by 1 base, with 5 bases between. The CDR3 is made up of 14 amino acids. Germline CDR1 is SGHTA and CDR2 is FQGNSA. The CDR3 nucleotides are TGTGCCAGCAGCTTACGGGAGAACACCGGGGAGCTGTTTTTT. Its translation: CASSLRENTGELFF.

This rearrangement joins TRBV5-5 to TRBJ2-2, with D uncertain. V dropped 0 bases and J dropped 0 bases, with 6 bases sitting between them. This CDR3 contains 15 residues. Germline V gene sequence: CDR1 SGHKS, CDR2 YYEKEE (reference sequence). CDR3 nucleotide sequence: TGTGCCAGCAGCTTGGAAGGTACGAACACCGGGGAGCTGTTTTTT. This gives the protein CASSLEGTNTGELFF.

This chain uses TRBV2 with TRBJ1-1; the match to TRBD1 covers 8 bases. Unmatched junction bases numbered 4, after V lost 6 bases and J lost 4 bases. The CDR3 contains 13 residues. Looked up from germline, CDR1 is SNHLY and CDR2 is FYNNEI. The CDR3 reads CASRNTGGTEAFF. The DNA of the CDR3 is TGTGCCAGCAGAAACACAGGGGGCACTGAAGCTTTCTTT.

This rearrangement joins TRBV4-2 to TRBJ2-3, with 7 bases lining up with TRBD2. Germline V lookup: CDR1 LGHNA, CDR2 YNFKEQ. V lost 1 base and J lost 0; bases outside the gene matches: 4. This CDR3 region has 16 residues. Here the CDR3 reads CASSQVTSVSTDTQYF. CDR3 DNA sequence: TGTGCCAGCAGCCAAGTAACTAGCGTTAGCACAGATACGCAGTATTTT.

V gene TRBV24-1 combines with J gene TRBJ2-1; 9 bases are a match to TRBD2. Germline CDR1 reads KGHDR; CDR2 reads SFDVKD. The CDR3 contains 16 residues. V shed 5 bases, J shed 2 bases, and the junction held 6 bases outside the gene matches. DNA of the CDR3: TGTGCCACCAGTGCCCTTAGCGGGAGTACCTACAATGAGCAGTTCTTC. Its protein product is CATSALSGSTYNEQFF.

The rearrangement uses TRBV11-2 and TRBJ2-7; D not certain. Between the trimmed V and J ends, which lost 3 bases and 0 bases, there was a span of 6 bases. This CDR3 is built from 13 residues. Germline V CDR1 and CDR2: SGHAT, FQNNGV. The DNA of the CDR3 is TGTGCCAGCAGCTTTCTAAACTCCTACGAGCAGTACTTC. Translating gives CASSFLNSYEQYF.

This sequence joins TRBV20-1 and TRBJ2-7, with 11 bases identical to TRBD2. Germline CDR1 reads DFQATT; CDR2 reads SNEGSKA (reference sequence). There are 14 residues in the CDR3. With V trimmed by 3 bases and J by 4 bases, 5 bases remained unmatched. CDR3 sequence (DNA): TGCAGTGCTAGTAGCGGGAGGGCCATTTACGAGCAGTACTTC. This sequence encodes CSASSGRAIYEQYF.

The CDR3 spells CASSYSTLSNTQYF. Here the CDR3 DNA reads TGTGCCAGCAGTTACTCGACTCTTTCAAATACGCAGTATTTT. The chain is built from TRBV6-5 and TRBJ2-3; D gene uncertain. The CDR3 totals 14 residues. Between the trimmed V and J ends, which lost 0 bases and 7 bases, there was a span of 11 bases. Germline V gene sequence: CDR1 MNHEY, CDR2 SVGAGI.

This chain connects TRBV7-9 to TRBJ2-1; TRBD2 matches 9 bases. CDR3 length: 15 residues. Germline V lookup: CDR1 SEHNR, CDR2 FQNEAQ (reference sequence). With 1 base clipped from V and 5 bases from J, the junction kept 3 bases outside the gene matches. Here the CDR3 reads CASSLGLAGNNEQFF. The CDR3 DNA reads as TGTGCCAGCAGCTTAGGGCTAGCGGGAAACAATGAGCAGTTCTTC.

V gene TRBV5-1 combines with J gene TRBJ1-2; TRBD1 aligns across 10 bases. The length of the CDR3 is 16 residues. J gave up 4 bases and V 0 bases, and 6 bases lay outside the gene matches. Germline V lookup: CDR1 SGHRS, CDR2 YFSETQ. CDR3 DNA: TGCGCCAGCAGCTTGGCCGGAAGGACAGGGGGCTATGGCTACACCTTC. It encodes CASSLAGRTGGYGYTF. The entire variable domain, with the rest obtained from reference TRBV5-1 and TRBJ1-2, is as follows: KAGVTQTPRYLIKTRGQQVTLSCSPISGHRSVSWYQQTPGQGLQFLFEYFSETQRNKGNFPGRFSGRQFSNSRSEMNVSTLELGDSALYLCASSLAGRTGGYGYTFGSGTRLTVV.

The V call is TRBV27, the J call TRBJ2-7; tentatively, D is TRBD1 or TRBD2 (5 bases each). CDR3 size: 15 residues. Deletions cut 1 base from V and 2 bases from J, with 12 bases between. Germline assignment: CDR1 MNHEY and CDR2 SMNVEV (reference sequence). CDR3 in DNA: TGTGCCAGCAGTTTATGGGGACCTGTCCCCTACGAGCAGTACTTC. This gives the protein CASSLWGPVPYEQYF.

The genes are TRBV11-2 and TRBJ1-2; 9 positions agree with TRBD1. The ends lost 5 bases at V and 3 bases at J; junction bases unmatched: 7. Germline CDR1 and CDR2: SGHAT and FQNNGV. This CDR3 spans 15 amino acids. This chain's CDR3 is CASSPYTGGDYGYTF. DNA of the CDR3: TGTGCCAGCAGCCCTTACACAGGGGGCGACTATGGCTACACCTTC.

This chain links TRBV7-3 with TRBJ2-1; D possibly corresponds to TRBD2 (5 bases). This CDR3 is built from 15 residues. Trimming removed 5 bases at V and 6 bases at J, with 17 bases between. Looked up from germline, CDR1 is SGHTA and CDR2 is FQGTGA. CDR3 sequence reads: CASSPLFSGFNEQFF. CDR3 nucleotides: TGTGCCAGCAGCCCATTGTTTTCGGGATTCAATGAGCAGTTCTTC.

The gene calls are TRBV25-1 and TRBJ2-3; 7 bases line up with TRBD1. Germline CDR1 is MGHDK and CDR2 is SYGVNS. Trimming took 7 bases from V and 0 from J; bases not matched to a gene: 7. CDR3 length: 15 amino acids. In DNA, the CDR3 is TGTGCCAGCACAAGAGGGGGCTGGAGCACAGATACGCAGTATTTT. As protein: CASTRGGWSTDTQYF.

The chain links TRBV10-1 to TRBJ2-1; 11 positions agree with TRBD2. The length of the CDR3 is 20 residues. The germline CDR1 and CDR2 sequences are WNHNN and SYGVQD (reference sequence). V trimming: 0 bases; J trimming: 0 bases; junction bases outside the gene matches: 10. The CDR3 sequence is CASSESRLAGGPSSYNEQFF. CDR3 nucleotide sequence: TGCGCCAGCAGTGAGTCCCGGCTAGCGGGGGGCCCTAGCTCCTACAATGAGCAGTTCTTC.

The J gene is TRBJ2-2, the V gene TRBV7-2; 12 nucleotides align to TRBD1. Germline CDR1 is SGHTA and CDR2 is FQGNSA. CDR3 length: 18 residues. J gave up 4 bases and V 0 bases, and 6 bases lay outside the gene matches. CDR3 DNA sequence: TGTGCCAGCAGCTTAGCGGGACAGGGGGCTATTTTCACCGGGGAGCTGTTTTTT. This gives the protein CASSLAGQGAIFTGELFF.

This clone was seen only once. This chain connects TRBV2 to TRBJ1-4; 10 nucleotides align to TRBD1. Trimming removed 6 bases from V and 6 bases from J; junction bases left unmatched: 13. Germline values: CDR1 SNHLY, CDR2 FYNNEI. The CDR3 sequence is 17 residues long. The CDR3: CASRLRQGALTHEKLFF. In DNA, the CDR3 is TGTGCCAGCAGACTCAGACAGGGGGCGTTAACACATGAAAAACTGTTTTTT.

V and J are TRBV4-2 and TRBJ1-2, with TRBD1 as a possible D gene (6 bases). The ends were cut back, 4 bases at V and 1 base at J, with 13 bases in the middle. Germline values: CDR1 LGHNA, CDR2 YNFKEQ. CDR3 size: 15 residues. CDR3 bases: TGTGCCAGCAGCCCCGGAAACAGGGTTAACTATGGCTACACCTTC. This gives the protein CASSPGNRVNYGYTF.